Listed here are 23 T cell receptor beta chains from one sample, sequenced in a study of beta chain features in type 1 diabetes (dated 2018 in TCRdb). Receptor libraries were prepared by the immunoSEQ multiplex PCR assay. The High Capacity cDNA Reverse Transcription Kit was used to reverse transcribe all of the isolated RNA, meaning that expressed TCRB transcripts were what got sequenced. The clones in this table, taken by TCRdb from immuneACCESS, are in-frame only. Not every clone is retained; where verified, under half of the shortfall comes from an unresolved V gene, and the cause of the rest is unknown. For this sample there are under 500,000 clones; approximately 28% appear just once. Around 0.065% of the sample rests with the top ten. The sequenced sample consisted of naive CD4+ T cells from blood. The sample's cell subset or site label, decoded: true naive CD4+ T cells. These TCRs come from a man between 18 and 29 years old in good health.

This clone was observed a handful of times. The chain combines TRBV7-2 with TRBJ2-5; 8 bases are shared with TRBD1. V lost 5 bases, J lost 4 bases, and 9 bases stayed unmatched. The CDR3 is made up of 15 amino acids. Per the germline V gene, CDR1 is SGHTA and CDR2 is FQGNSA. The CDR3 DNA follows: TGTGCCAGCAGCCCAAAGGACAGGGACGGAGAGACCCAGTACTTC. Its translation is CASSPKDRDGETQYF. Complete variable domain (other parts from reference TRBV7-2 and TRBJ2-5): GAGVSQSPSNKVTEKGKDVELRCDPISGHTALYWYRQSLGQGLEFLIYFQGNSAPDKSGLPSDRFSAERTGGSVSTLTIQRTQQEDSAVYLCASSPKDRDGETQYFGPGTRLLVL.

This clone showed up just a few times. V gene TRBV7-6 combines with J gene TRBJ2-1; 13 nucleotides align to TRBD2. The CDR3 runs to 17 residues. Germline CDR1 reads SGHVS; CDR2 reads FNYEAQ. V shed 4 bases, J shed 4 bases, and the junction held 7 bases outside the gene matches. CDR3 protein: CASSSWTSGRPYNEQFF. CDR3 sequence (DNA): TGTGCCAGCAGCTCCTGGACTAGCGGGAGACCATACAATGAGCAGTTCTTC.

The chain has TRBV28 and TRBJ2-7, with TRBD2 identical over 13 bases. The CDR3 runs 14 residues. V gave up 7 bases and J gave up 3 bases; unmatched junction bases: 3. The V gene's germline CDR1 is MDHEN and CDR2 SYDVKM. CDR3 loop: CASIGLAGVYEQYF. Here the CDR3 DNA reads TGTGCCAGCATAGGACTAGCGGGGGTCTACGAGCAGTACTTC.

This clone was detected only a few times. The chain carries TRBV9 and TRBJ1-2; the match to TRBD1 covers 8 bases. Germline CDR1 reads SGDLS; CDR2 reads YYNGEE. The trim removed 1 base at V and 2 bases at J, leaving 4 bases unmatched. The CDR3 spans 15 residues. The CDR3 loop is CASSVTTGANYGYTF. The CDR3 nucleotides are TGTGCCAGCAGCGTAACGACAGGGGCGAACTATGGCTACACCTTC.

This clone was seen a few times. The genes are TRBV2 and TRBJ2-6; D not resolved. Trimming took off 4 bases at V and 3 bases at J, with 13 bases between the two ends. Germline CDR1 is SNHLY and CDR2 is FYNNEI. CDR3 length: 16 residues. CDR3 DNA sequence: TGTGCCAGCAGTGCAGGCCATCTTGGTGGGGCCAACGTCCTGACTTTC. Translating gives CASSAGHLGGANVLTF.

The chain couples TRBV2 to TRBJ2-1, with D maybe TRBD1 (6 bases). From germline, CDR1 is SNHLY and CDR2 FYNNEI. The CDR3 has 14 residues. V lost 6 bases, J lost 0 bases, and 9 bases lay in between. Here the CDR3 DNA reads TGTGCCAGCAGCGGGACATACTCCTACAATGAGCAGTTCTTC. It translates to CASSGTYSYNEQFF.

This clone was seen a few times. The rearrangement joins TRBV19 to TRBJ2-1, with TRBD2 as a possible D gene (5 bases). CDR1 LNHDA and CDR2 SQIVND come from the germline V gene (reference sequence). The CDR3 loop spans 14 amino acids. V lost 5 bases to trimming and J lost 8 bases, with 16 bases between them. The CDR3 sequence: CASSPLASSDEQFF. The CDR3 DNA sequence: TGTGCCAGTAGTCCCCTGGCTAGCTCCGATGAGCAGTTCTTC.

This rearrangement joins TRBV5-1 to TRBJ1-1; D ambiguous. CDR3 length: 15 residues. Germline CDR1 reads SGHRS; CDR2 reads YFSETQ. Between the trimmed V and J ends, which lost 4 bases and 0 bases, there was a span of 13 bases. CDR3 nucleotide sequence: TGCGCCAGCAGCGCCCAAGGAGTCCTGAACACTGAAGCTTTCTTT. Encoded protein: CASSAQGVLNTEAFF.

The J gene is TRBJ1-1, the V gene TRBV5-1; D unclear. Per germline, CDR1 SGHRS and CDR2 YFSETQ. Trimming stripped 0 bases from V and 1 base from J, with 7 bases between. This CDR3 has 14 amino acids. The CDR3 nucleotides are TGCGCCAGCAGCTTGGCCAGACAGAACACTGAAGCTTTCTTT. This sequence encodes CASSLARQNTEAFF.

The rearrangement uses TRBV7-9 and TRBJ2-7, with 11 positions matching TRBD2. The CDR3 totals 16 residues. The J segment lost 7 bases and the V segment lost 5 bases, leaving 13 bases of the junction unmatched. Germline CDR1 reads SEHNR; CDR2 reads FQNEAQ (reference sequence). The CDR3: CASSPLVTSGSEEQYF. The CDR3 DNA sequence: TGTGCCAGCAGCCCGTTGGTCACTAGCGGGAGTGAAGAGCAGTACTTC.

This chain connects TRBV9 to TRBJ2-2, with a tentative D call TRBD1 (5 bases). V lost 4 bases to trimming and J lost 4 bases, with 14 bases between them. CDR1 SGDLS and CDR2 YYNGEE come from the germline V gene. The CDR3 is 15 residues long. The CDR3 sequence is CASSQKGGATGELFF. CDR3 coding DNA: TGTGCCAGCAGCCAGAAAGGTGGGGCCACCGGGGAGCTGTTTTTT.

The chain links TRBV19 to TRBJ2-1; the D gene is possibly TRBD2 (6 bases). V shed 4 bases and J shed 7 bases, with 14 bases lying between them. CDR1 and CDR2 from the germline V gene are LNHDA and SQIVND (reference sequence). This CDR3 region has 14 residues. Here the CDR3 reads CASSSPAEGNEQFF. As DNA, the CDR3 is TGTGCCAGTAGTAGTCCAGCGGAGGGGAATGAGCAGTTCTTC.

The DNA of the CDR3 is TGTGCCAGCAGTGGAGGGGTCGGAGAAAAACTGTTTTTT. It translates to CASSGGVGEKLFF. This chain connects TRBV2 to TRBJ1-4; a weak D match, TRBD1 (5 bases). The CDR3 sequence is 13 residues long. Germline V gene lookup returns CDR1 SNHLY and CDR2 FYNNEI. The germline V and J ends were trimmed by 4 bases and 8 bases, with 11 bases remaining between them.

The chain has TRBV30 and TRBJ1-5; the D is unclear. The germline V gene has CDR1 GTSNPN and CDR2 SVGIG (reference sequence). The CDR3 runs to 13 residues. Trimming cost V 0 bases and J 4 bases, with 7 bases left between them. The CDR3 loop reads CAWSVRQNQPQHF. Here the CDR3 DNA reads TGTGCCTGGAGTGTAAGGCAGAATCAGCCCCAGCATTTT.

The table lists this clone with a count of one. The chain links TRBV10-1 to TRBJ2-3; no clear D. V was trimmed by 2 bases and J by 2 bases, leaving 8 bases between them. Germline-derived CDR1 and CDR2 are WNHNN and SYGVQD (reference sequence). The CDR3 totals 14 residues. CDR3 protein: CASSEVSYTDTQYF. DNA for the CDR3: TGCGCCAGCAGTGAGGTTTCCTACACAGATACGCAGTATTTT.

This rearrangement joins TRBV9 to TRBJ2-3, with no clear D. Trimming stripped 0 bases from V and 7 bases from J, with 9 bases between. CDR1 SGDLS and CDR2 YYNGEE come from the germline V gene. The CDR3 runs to 13 residues. The chain's CDR3 is CASSVESRNTQYF. The CDR3 DNA is TGTGCCAGCAGCGTAGAGAGTAGGAATACGCAGTATTTT.

This clone occurred a few times. This chain uses TRBV7-2 with TRBJ2-5; D might be TRBD1 (5 bases). CDR1 and CDR2 (germline): SGHTA, FQGNSA. This CDR3 spans 14 amino acids. Trimming shortened V by 2 bases and J by 4 bases, and 11 bases separated the two germline ends. CDR3 sequence: CASSLQGVGETQYF. The CDR3 coding sequence is TGTGCCAGCAGCTTACAAGGGGTAGGAGAGACCCAGTACTTC.

Concerning this clone itself: At the DNA level, this CDR3 is encoded by other sequences in the same sample as well. The rearrangement links TRBV9 to TRBJ2-3, with unresolved D. The V and J ends lost 0 bases and 2 bases respectively, with 1 base between them. Germline loops: CDR1 SGDLS, CDR2 YYNGEE. CDR3 size: 12 residues. The CDR3 bases are TGTGCCAGCAGCGTAGACACAGATACGCAGTATTTT. Amino acid sequence: CASSVDTDTQYF.

V is TRBV11-2 and J is TRBJ2-2; no clear D gene. Germline V gene lookup returns CDR1 SGHAT and CDR2 FQNNGV. The V and J ends lost 1 base and 3 bases respectively, with 12 bases between them. The CDR3 sequence is 16 residues long. This CDR3 reads CASSLVVARDTGELFF. DNA of the CDR3: TGTGCCAGCAGCTTAGTGGTGGCTCGGGACACCGGGGAGCTGTTTTTT.

The chain links TRBV29-1 to TRBJ1-3; TRBD1 might be the D (6 bases). CDR1 SQVTM and CDR2 ANQGSEA come from the germline V gene. V gave up 1 base and J gave up 0 bases, with 10 bases separating them. The CDR3 runs 15 residues. The CDR3 nucleotides read TGCAGCGTTGAAGGACAGGCGAGCTCTGGAAACACCATATATTTT. Translated: CSVEGQASSGNTIYF.

This clone turned up a few times. The V and J genes are TRBV2 and TRBJ2-1; D ambiguous. Per the germline V gene, CDR1 is SNHLY and CDR2 is FYNNEI. This CDR3 region has 14 residues. Trimming pared 2 bases from V and 2 bases from J, leaving 7 bases between. The CDR3 sequence is CASSETPTYNEQFF. The DNA of the CDR3 is TGTGCCAGCAGTGAAACTCCTACCTACAATGAGCAGTTCTTC.

CDR3: CASSPYRDISYEQYF. For the CDR3, the DNA is TGTGCCAGCAGTCCATACCGGGACATAAGCTACGAGCAGTACTTC. V usage is TRBV6-5 and J usage is TRBJ2-7, with D maybe TRBD1 (6 bases). From germline, CDR1 is MNHEY and CDR2 SVGAGI. V lost 5 bases and J lost 3, with 17 bases in between. CDR3 length equals 15 residues.

This clone has only one observation. The chain employs TRBV28 and TRBJ2-4, with 7 nucleotides matching TRBD2. The trim removed 4 bases at V and 1 base at J, leaving 13 bases unmatched. In germline, CDR1 is MDHEN, CDR2 SYDVKM. CDR3 length: 18 residues. CDR3 amino acids: CASSSRLADLYAKNIQYF. For the CDR3, the DNA is TGTGCCAGCAGTTCGAGGCTAGCGGATCTCTATGCCAAAAACATTCAGTACTTC.